The 27 T cell receptor beta chains presented below share a single source sample, sequenced in a study of spatial heterogeneity in lung cancer. Study-level findings and limits: Expanded alpha and beta TCR counts within tumors tracked tumor mutation counts.

Time point meaning: sample taken at primary tumor resection. These receptors' targets are unknown. Using its own MiXCR run on the 5' RACE reads, TCRdb lists one record per CDR3 protein. The table lists 5,000 or so distinct CDR3 sequences, 22% of them singletons, with about 9.2% in the top ten. The sample consisted of lung tumor tissue, taken at surgery. The receptors stem from a male donor with early-stage non-small cell lung cancer.

This clonotype came up many times. The chain carries TRBV28 and TRBJ2-3; 7 bases line up with TRBD2. CDR1 MDHEN and CDR2 SYDVKM come from the germline V gene. V lost 2 bases, J lost 6 bases, and 8 bases stayed unmatched. The CDR3 contains 15 residues. Here the CDR3 reads CASSLHGRPTDTQYF. The CDR3 coding sequence is TGTGCCAGCAGTTTACACGGGAGGCCTACGGATACGCAGTATTTT.

This clonotype came up many times. The chain couples TRBV12-3 or TRBV12-4 to TRBJ2-5; TRBD2 aligns across 10 bases. V trimming: 1 base; J trimming: 5 bases; junction bases outside the gene matches: 1. The CDR3 length is 14 residues. The CDR3 region has the DNA TGTGCCAGCAGTTTAGGGGGACTAGCGGAGACCCAGTACTTC. As protein: CASSLGGLAETQYF.

The V and J genes are TRBV20-1 and TRBJ1-1, with D perhaps TRBD1 (5 bases). V was cut by 7 bases and J by 5 bases, with 20 bases left in between. Germline-derived CDR1 and CDR2 are DFQATT and SNEGSKA (reference sequence). This CDR3 has 14 residues. The CDR3 nucleotides read TGCAGTGGAGCCTCACAGGCATCGAAGACTGAAGCTTTCTTT. Translation: CSGASQASKTEAFF.

This clonotype was detected ten times or more. The gene calls are TRBV6-5 and TRBJ2-1; the match to TRBD1 covers 9 bases. The germline CDR1 and CDR2 sequences are MNHEY and SVGAGI. The CDR3 totals 14 residues. J gave up 6 bases and V 6 bases, and 6 bases lay outside the gene matches. The CDR3 is CASSRWTGANEQFF. CDR3 bases: TGTGCCAGCAGCCGCTGGACAGGGGCCAATGAGCAGTTCTTC.

This clonotype was found once. A read error may produce the germline difference seen at one junction end. The CDR3 here is CSVEGEAERGPYEQYF. The CDR3, as DNA: TGCAGCGTCGAAGGGGAAGCGGAGAGGGGACCCTACGAGCAGTACTTC. V gene TRBV29-1 combines with J gene TRBJ2-7; D may match TRBD1 or TRBD2 (5 bases each). Per the germline V gene, CDR1 is SQVTM and CDR2 is ANQGSEA. CDR3 length: 16 residues.

This clonotype is medium-sized by share. It is unclear where the CDR3 begins or ends on the DNA, so no DNA is shown, and the CDR3 is as TCRdb lists it. The rearrangement links TRBV23-1 to TRBJ2-2; TRBD1, the table's D call, lacks a check against the DNA. TRBV23-1 is sorted into the ORF group, with uncertain function. The length of the CDR3 is 13 amino acids, counting both ends. CDR3 sequence reads: CASSRRGPGSCFF.

V and J are TRBV14 and TRBJ2-7; D is unclear. From germline, CDR1 is SGHDN and CDR2 FVKESK. This CDR3 is 12 amino acids long. V was cut by 1 base and J by 3 bases, with 4 bases left in between. Here the CDR3 reads CASSQAIYEQYF. The CDR3, as DNA: TGTGCCAGCAGCCAAGCCATCTACGAGCAGTACTTC.

This clonotype is medium-sized. The genes are TRBV30 and TRBJ1-2; D not resolved. V was pared by 0 bases and J by 5 bases, with 7 bases between. Per germline, CDR1 GTSNPN and CDR2 SVGIG (reference sequence). The CDR3 has 12 amino acids. The CDR3 here is CAWSVSGYGYTF. The CDR3 DNA reads TGTGCCTGGAGTGTCTCTGGTTATGGCTACACCTTC.

The chain recombines TRBV10-2 with TRBJ1-5; D gene unclear. The CDR3 totals 14 residues. The germline V and J ends were trimmed by 2 bases and 5 bases, with 10 bases remaining between them. The germline V gene has CDR1 WSHSY and CDR2 SAAADI. The CDR3 DNA follows: TGCGCCAGCAGTGAGAATCGAGGTTATCAGCCCCAGCATTTT. This translates into CASSENRGYQPQHF.

By frequency in the sample, this clonotype is medium-sized. The chain couples TRBV20-1 to TRBJ2-7; D might be TRBD2 (5 bases). V lost 3 bases, J lost 4 bases, and 7 bases lay in between. Germline-derived CDR1 and CDR2 are DFQATT and SNEGSKA (reference sequence). The CDR3 contains 11 residues. CDR3 bases: TGCAGTGCTAGGGAGGAATACGAGCAGTACTTC. This codes for CSAREEYEQYF.

V usage is TRBV5-1 and J usage is TRBJ1-6; TRBD1 might be the D (6 bases). Trimming removed 4 bases at V and 0 bases at J, with 14 bases between. The CDR3 loop spans 17 amino acids. Germline lookup yields CDR1 SGHRS and CDR2 YFSETQ. The CDR3 DNA reads TGCGCCAGCAGCCGACAGGAAACAAGCTCCTATAATTCACCCCTCCACTTT. It translates to CASSRQETSSYNSPLHF.

This rearrangement joins TRBV28 to TRBJ2-4, with D possibly TRBD1 on 6 matching bases. The length of the CDR3 is 13 residues. Germline values: CDR1 MDHEN, CDR2 SYDVKM. V lost 8 bases, J lost 2 bases, and 10 bases lay in between. The DNA of the CDR3 is TGTGCCAGCCTCGACAGGCCCAAAAACATTCAGTACTTC. Its translation is CASLDRPKNIQYF.

This clonotype was detected only once. The genes are TRBV6-4 and TRBJ2-3; 13 bases fit TRBD2. Per germline, CDR1 MRHNA and CDR2 SNTAGT. The CDR3 sequence is 16 residues long. V was pared by 4 bases and J by 1 base, with 2 bases of the junction left unmatched. The CDR3 loop reads CASSAGTSGGTDTQYF. DNA for the CDR3: TGTGCCAGCAGTGCCGGGACTAGCGGGGGCACAGATACGCAGTATTTT.

The chain joins TRBV28 to TRBJ1-1; 11 nucleotides agree with TRBD1. CDR1 MDHEN and CDR2 SYDVKM come from the germline V gene. The CDR3 has 17 residues. The V gene end was trimmed by 3 bases and the J gene end by 3 bases; junction bases not matched to a gene: 9. The CDR3 sequence is CASSFPRTGGVDTEAFF. The CDR3 DNA follows: TGTGCCAGCAGTTTCCCCAGGACAGGGGGCGTCGACACTGAAGCTTTCTTT.

This clonotype was counted only a few times. The CDR3, as DNA: TGCAGTGCTACCAAAGGCCGGGACAGCAGACAAGAGACCCAGTACTTC. Protein product: CSATKGRDSRQETQYF. V gene TRBV20-1 combines with J gene TRBJ2-5, with TRBD1 matching over 7 bases. V lost 4 bases and J lost 2; bases outside the gene matches: 13. This CDR3 region has 16 residues. The germline V gene encodes CDR1 DFQATT and CDR2 SNEGSKA (reference sequence).

This clonotype is labeled as medium-sized (0.01 to 0.1%). This rearrangement joins TRBV28 to TRBJ1-5; 7 bases agree with TRBD1. V lost 6 bases, J lost 2 bases, and 13 bases stayed unmatched. Germline-derived CDR1 and CDR2 are MDHEN and SYDVKM. CDR3 length: 17 residues. CDR3 nucleotide sequence: TGTGCCAGCAGCGCGGAGGGGGCCCAGTCGGGCAATCAGCCCCAGCATTTT. Encoded protein: CASSAEGAQSGNQPQHF.

This chain joins TRBV20-1 and TRBJ1-1; 12 bases line up with TRBD1. The V and J ends lost 0 bases and 6 bases, in that order; junction bases with no gene match: 5. The germline V gene has CDR1 DFQATT and CDR2 SNEGSKA (reference sequence). The CDR3 is made up of 15 amino acids. The CDR3 loop reads CSARDWDRGLAEAFF. CDR3 nucleotides: TGCAGTGCTAGAGATTGGGACAGGGGGCTGGCTGAAGCTTTCTTT.

This clonotype appeared a single time. The chain has TRBV6-1 and TRBJ2-2, with 9 nucleotides matching TRBD2. Germline V gene sequence: CDR1 MNHNS, CDR2 SASEGT. The CDR3 runs to 18 residues. With V trimmed by 6 bases and J by 1 base, 12 bases remained unmatched. CDR3 DNA sequence: TGTGCCAGCAGCCCACGGAGGCTAGCGGGAAAGAACACCGGGGAGCTGTTTTTT. It translates to CASSPRRLAGKNTGELFF.

The sample holds one count of this clonotype. This chain uses TRBV7-2 with TRBJ2-1; D is undetermined. V was cut by 1 base and J by 2 bases, with 9 bases left in between. The CDR3 is made up of 15 amino acids. In germline, CDR1 is SGHTA, CDR2 FQGNSA. In nucleotides, the CDR3 is TGTGCCAGCAGCTTAGATGGGATAACCTACAATGAGCAGTTCTTC. Protein product: CASSLDGITYNEQFF.

This clonotype is judged large (0.1 to 1%). This chain uses TRBV6-6 with TRBJ2-5, with TRBD2 matching 9 bases. This CDR3 has 17 amino acids. Germline assignment: CDR1 MNHNY and CDR2 SVGAGI (reference sequence). V gave up 2 bases and J gave up 4 bases; unmatched junction bases: 11. The CDR3 loop is CASSYPQMREGAETQYF. CDR3 in DNA: TGTGCCAGCAGTTACCCCCAGATGCGGGAGGGCGCAGAGACCCAGTACTTC.

This chain connects TRBV7-9 to TRBJ1-2; 7 nucleotides agree with TRBD1. After removal of 5 bases from V and 4 bases from J, the junction contained 10 bases not matched to a gene. Germline CDR1 and CDR2: SEHNR and FQNEAQ (reference sequence). The CDR3 consists of 15 residues. CDR3 region: CASSAVGTAFYGYTF. The CDR3 nucleotides read TGTGCCAGCAGCGCAGTCGGGACAGCCTTCTATGGCTACACCTTC. Variable domain in full (rest from reference TRBV7-9 and TRBJ1-2): DTGVSQNPRHKITKRGQNVTFRCDPISEHNRLYWYRQTLGQGPEFLTYFQNEAQLEKSRLLSDRFSAERPKGSFSTLEIQRTEQGDSAMYLCASSAVGTAFYGYTFGSGTRLTVV.

This clonotype ranks as medium-sized (0.01 to 0.1%). J is TRBJ2-1 and V is TRBV7-9, with 8 bases identical to TRBD1. Trimming cost V 1 base and J 3 bases; bases outside gene matches: 2. Germline V gene lookup returns CDR1 SEHNR and CDR2 FQNEAQ (reference sequence). The CDR3 covers 15 residues. The CDR3, as DNA: TGTGCCAGCAGCTTAGGACAGGGGCTCTACAATGAGCAGTTCTTC. Translation: CASSLGQGLYNEQFF.

In this sample, this clonotype is large (0.1 to 1%). The chain joins TRBV27 to TRBJ2-3, with D unclear. Germline loops: CDR1 MNHEY, CDR2 SMNVEV (reference sequence). The V end lost 3 bases, the J end lost 1 base, and 8 bases lay between the germline ends. The CDR3 is 14 residues long. The DNA for the CDR3 is TGTGCCAGCAGTTTTTTGGCGGGCACAGATACGCAGTATTTT. Its translation is CASSFLAGTDTQYF.

V and J are TRBV11-2 and TRBJ2-7; D ambiguous. The CDR3 sequence is 13 residues long. The germline V gene encodes CDR1 SGHAT and CDR2 FQNNGV. Trimming shortened V by 0 bases and J by 8 bases, and 11 bases separated the two germline ends. This CDR3 reads CASSLDGLEKQYF. The CDR3 region has the DNA TGTGCCAGCAGCTTAGATGGGCTAGAAAAGCAGTACTTC.

This clonotype is medium-sized within its sample. The rearrangement links TRBV7-8 to TRBJ1-5; no definite D call. This CDR3 is built from 13 residues. The V gene lost 4 bases and the J gene lost 6 bases, with 10 bases spanning the gap. Looked up from germline, CDR1 is SGHVS and CDR2 is FQNEAQ. The CDR3 DNA is TGTGCCAGCAGCTCAGACATGGGTCAGCCCCAGCATTTT. Its protein product is CASSSDMGQPQHF.

This clonotype was observed a few times. The CDR3: CASSWGQGTQETQYF. The CDR3 DNA is TGTGCCAGCAGTTGGGGACAGGGCACCCAAGAGACCCAGTACTTC. The chain links TRBV6-5 to TRBJ2-5, with 9 bases matching TRBD1. The CDR3 is made up of 15 amino acids. Germline-derived CDR1 and CDR2 are MNHEY and SVGAGI. The V gene end was trimmed by 4 bases and the J gene end by 1 base; junction bases not matched to a gene: 4.

This clonotype has a handful of counts. The chain has TRBV14 and TRBJ2-1, with 8 bases identical to TRBD2. Looked up from germline, CDR1 is SGHDN and CDR2 is FVKESK. This CDR3 is built from 18 residues. V was pared by 5 bases and J by 0 bases, with 12 bases of the junction left unmatched. As DNA, the CDR3 is TGTGCCAGCAGCACTAGCGGATTTCGTCGGGGCTCCTACAATGAGCAGTTCTTC. Its protein is CASSTSGFRRGSYNEQFF. Full variable domain (remainder filled in from reference TRBV14 and TRBJ2-1): EAGVTQFPSHSVIEKGQTVTLRCDPISGHDNLYWYRRVMGKEIKFLLHFVKESKQDESGMPNNRFLAERTGGTYSTLKVQPAELEDSGVYFCASSTSGFRRGSYNEQFFGPGTRLTVL.